This TCR beta chain originates from a study of CD8 T cells in ankylosing spondylitis. Overall study findings and caveats: What appeared characteristic of ankylosing spondylitis blood was a TCR beta motif of seven to nine highly homologous variants. In reactive arthritis synovial fluid and blood, some motif variants had been reported before.

The CDR3 runs to 16 residues. V gave up 6 bases and J gave up 0 bases; unmatched junction bases: 7. There are a few counts of this clonotype. Antigen: not known. TCRdb used MiXCR to reprocess the 5' RACE reads, holding one entry per CDR3 protein. Found here are 100,000 or so distinct CDR3 sequences, roughly 8.5% of them singletons; the top ten hold roughly 29%. This sequence joins TRBV12-3 or TRBV12-4 and TRBJ2-1, with 8 positions matching TRBD1. This TCR came from a male donor with ankylosing spondylitis. Sequencing was done on a sample of blood, either unsorted or a sorted T cell fraction (not recorded which). The CDR3 sequence: CASRGWTGSSYNEQFF. CDR3 DNA: TGTGCCAGCAGGGGTTGGACAGGGAGCTCCTACAATGAGCAGTTCTTC.